These 21 T cell receptor beta chains originate from one sample sequenced in a study of blood T cell repertoires in COVID-19. Sequenced by immunoSEQ multiplex PCR; TCRdb stores in-frame clones only, minus some. The repertoire holds some 49,000 clones, with under 90% as singletons. Sequenced: peripheral blood. These receptors all stem from a woman aged 80 or older with COVID-19, enrolled during active disease.

V is TRBV10-3 and J is TRBJ2-1; TRBD1 matches at 7 bases. V lost 7 bases, J lost 2 bases, and 2 bases stayed unmatched. Germline-derived CDR1 and CDR2 are ENHRY and SYGVKD. The CDR3 extends over 13 amino acids. The CDR3 region has the DNA TGTGCCATCATGGGACAGCCCTACAATGAGCAGTTCTTC. It yields the protein CAIMGQPYNEQFF.

The V call is TRBV3-1 (or the pseudogene TRBV3-2), the J call TRBJ2-3; weak D call: TRBD2 (6 bases). V was cut by 0 bases and J by 5 bases, with 18 bases left in between. Per germline, CDR1 LGHDT and CDR2 YNNKEL (reference sequence). CDR3 length: 17 residues. The CDR3, as DNA: TGTGCCAGCAGCCAAGATACCCTAGCGAACCCGAGAGATACGCAGTATTTT. It is translated as CASSQDTLANPRDTQYF.

This clone showed up just a few times. The genes are TRBV11-2 and TRBJ2-2; weak D call: TRBD1 (6 bases). Trimming removed 8 bases from V and 2 bases from J, with 18 bases in between. Germline assignment: CDR1 SGHAT and CDR2 FQNNGV. The length of the CDR3 is 16 residues. The CDR3 spells CASGFRGGLNTGELFF. CDR3 nucleotide sequence: TGTGCCAGCGGATTCCGAGGGGGTTTAAACACCGGGGAGCTGTTTTTT.

V gene TRBV19 combines with J gene TRBJ1-5; 8 bases fit TRBD1. The length of the CDR3 is 14 residues. Per germline, CDR1 LNHDA and CDR2 SQIVND (reference sequence). Losses at the gene ends were 7 bases for V and 4 bases for J; bases not matched to a gene: 6. CDR3 DNA: TGTGCCAGTAACCCGGGACAGGCTAATCAGCCCCAGCATTTT. Translated: CASNPGQANQPQHF.

The chain carries TRBV7-2 and TRBJ2-1, with D perhaps matching TRBD1 (6 bases). Between the trimmed V and J ends, which lost 5 bases and 7 bases, there was a span of 15 bases. The CDR3 sequence is 14 residues long. Per germline, CDR1 SGHTA and CDR2 FQGNSA. DNA for the CDR3: TGTGCCAGCAGCCAGGGGCGGTCTAGGAATGAGCAGTTCTTC. Amino acids: CASSQGRSRNEQFF.

This chain joins TRBV7-8 and TRBJ1-3, with D tentatively TRBD1 (6 bases). V was cut by 2 bases and J by 2 bases, with 10 bases left in between. The length of the CDR3 is 15 residues. The germline gives CDR1 SGHVS, CDR2 FQNEAQ. CDR3 DNA sequence: TGTGCCAGCAGCTTATCCGGGACACCTGGAAACACCATATATTTT. It yields the protein CASSLSGTPGNTIYF.

This chain links TRBV6-2 or TRBV6-3 with TRBJ1-1, with TRBD1 matching over 8 bases. Germline loops: CDR1 MNHEY, CDR2 SVGEGT. V lost 6 bases, J lost 5 bases, and 11 bases stayed unmatched. CDR3 length: 15 amino acids. The DNA of the CDR3 is TGTGCCAGCAGCCCCACTTCAGGGGGCCGGACTGAAGCTTTCTTT. Protein product: CASSPTSGGRTEAFF.

V gene TRBV29-1 combines with J gene TRBJ2-2; 10 nucleotides agree with TRBD1. The germline CDR1 and CDR2 sequences are SQVTM and ANQGSEA. The CDR3 spans 14 residues. The V and J ends lost 4 bases and 6 bases, in that order; junction bases with no gene match: 5. The CDR3 nucleotides are TGCAGCGTTGCCCGGGACAGGGGACCCGGGGAGCTGTTTTTT. As protein: CSVARDRGPGELFF.

The sample holds one count of this clone. This rearrangement joins TRBV5-4 to TRBJ2-5; TRBD2 agrees at 11 bases. The trim removed 1 base at V and 4 bases at J, leaving 3 bases unmatched. Per germline, CDR1 SGHNT and CDR2 YYREEE (reference sequence). This CDR3 comprises 15 residues. CDR3 in amino acids: CASSLSSGRVETQYF. The CDR3 DNA sequence: TGTGCCAGCAGCTTGAGTAGCGGGAGGGTAGAGACCCAGTACTTC.

This sequence joins TRBV10-3 and TRBJ2-1; tentative D call: TRBD2 (6 bases). From germline, CDR1 is ENHRY and CDR2 SYGVKD. This CDR3 is 16 amino acids long. V gave up 3 bases and J gave up 6 bases, with 18 bases separating them. The CDR3 loop reads CAISEGTRGRSNEQFF. DNA of the CDR3: TGTGCCATCAGTGAAGGGACTCGCGGTAGGTCCAATGAGCAGTTCTTC.

The chain joins TRBV11-2 to TRBJ2-7; 12 nucleotides agree with TRBD1. The germline gives CDR1 SGHAT, CDR2 FQNNGV. With V trimmed by 5 bases and J by 4 bases, 9 bases remained unmatched. The CDR3 totals 16 residues. The CDR3 sequence is CASSPPWGQGAYEQYF. As DNA, the CDR3 is TGTGCCAGCAGCCCGCCCTGGGGACAGGGGGCTTACGAGCAGTACTTC.

The chain links TRBV5-1 to TRBJ1-2; TRBD1 is a possible D gene (6 bases). Trimming took off 4 bases at V and 4 bases at J, with 17 bases between the two ends. This CDR3 contains 15 residues. CDR1 and CDR2 (germline): SGHRS, YFSETQ. CDR3 region: CASSHPTGQTYGYTF. The CDR3 DNA is TGCGCCAGCAGCCATCCGACTGGACAGACCTATGGCTACACCTTC.

This chain connects TRBV29-1 to TRBJ2-7; 9 bases agree with TRBD1. The CDR3 is 14 amino acids. CDR1 and CDR2 (germline): SQVTM, ANQGSEA. Losses at the gene ends were 7 bases for V and 6 bases for J; bases not matched to a gene: 13. The CDR3 is CSAGDRVRRSEQYF. CDR3 sequence (DNA): TGCAGCGCCGGGGACAGGGTAAGACGAAGCGAGCAGTACTTC.

The chain carries TRBV6-1 and TRBJ1-5; D remains unclear. Germline CDR1 reads MNHNS; CDR2 reads SASEGT. Trimming cost V 3 bases and J 1 base, with 22 bases left between them. There are 19 residues in the CDR3. This CDR3 reads CASSEGWYFRTGSNQPQHF. CDR3 DNA sequence: TGTGCCAGCAGTGAGGGGTGGTACTTTCGGACGGGGAGCAATCAGCCCCAGCATTTT.

This sequence joins TRBV25-1 and TRBJ2-7, with 11 bases fitting TRBD2. The CDR3 covers 16 residues. CDR1 is MGHDK, CDR2 SYGVNS, per germline. V trimming: 2 bases; J trimming: 2 bases; junction bases outside the gene matches: 5. The CDR3 DNA reads as TGTGCCAGCAGTGAACCTACTAGCGGGAGACCCTACGAGCAGTACTTC. Translation: CASSEPTSGRPYEQYF.

V usage is TRBV28 and J usage is TRBJ1-5; 7 bases map to TRBD1. Per germline, CDR1 MDHEN and CDR2 SYDVKM. V was clipped by 5 bases and J by 4 bases; unmatched bases: 14. The length of the CDR3 is 17 residues. This CDR3 reads CASSPPFDRAGNQPQHF. The CDR3 nucleotides read TGTGCCAGCAGTCCGCCCTTTGACAGGGCGGGAAATCAGCCCCAGCATTTT.

This chain joins TRBV6-4 and TRBJ2-1; the D gene is possibly TRBD2 (7 bases). V was shortened by 2 bases and J by 1 base, with 15 bases between the two germline ends. The CDR3 has 17 amino acids. The germline V gene encodes CDR1 MRHNA and CDR2 SNTAGT. CDR3 amino acids: CASSDEGEGRSYNEQFF. The CDR3 DNA reads TGTGCCAGCAGTGACGAGGGGGAGGGCCGATCCTACAATGAGCAGTTCTTC.

In the case of this clone: Distinct nucleotide sequences in the sample also encode this CDR3. The CDR3 sequence is CAWSDRAGNTIYF. CDR3 nucleotide sequence: TGTGCCTGGAGCGACAGGGCTGGAAACACCATATATTTT. The rearrangement uses TRBV30 and TRBJ1-3; 7 bases match TRBD1. V lost 3 bases, J lost 2 bases, and 1 base stayed unmatched. The CDR3 loop spans 13 amino acids. Germline CDR1 is GTSNPN and CDR2 is SVGIG (reference sequence).

This sequence joins TRBV2 and TRBJ2-1, with TRBD2 matching over 12 bases. CDR3 length: 16 residues. The V segment lost 5 bases and the J segment 7 bases; nucleotides outside the gene matches: 9. CDR1 and CDR2 from the germline V gene are SNHLY and FYNNEI. The CDR3 protein is CASSPLGLAGINEQFF. The DNA of the CDR3 is TGTGCCAGCAGTCCACTTGGACTAGCGGGGATTAATGAGCAGTTCTTC. Full variable domain (missing parts from reference TRBV2 and TRBJ2-1): EPEVTQTPSHQVTQMGQEVILRCVPISNHLYFYWYRQILGQKVEFLVSFYNNEISEKSEIFDDQFSVERPDGSNFTLKIRSTKLEDSAMYFCASSPLGLAGINEQFFGPGTRLTVL.

The chain employs TRBV6-5 and TRBJ2-7; TRBD2 aligns across 11 bases. The V gene end was trimmed by 4 bases and the J gene end by 5 bases; junction bases not matched to a gene: 10. The V gene's germline CDR1 is MNHEY and CDR2 SVGAGI. This CDR3 has 16 residues. CDR3 sequence reads: CASSSLSGRAIHEQYF. CDR3 coding DNA: TGTGCCAGCAGTTCCCTTAGCGGGAGGGCCATCCACGAGCAGTACTTC.

The chain uses TRBV4-1 and TRBJ2-1, with D perhaps matching TRBD2 (5 bases). The germline V gene has CDR1 MGHRA and CDR2 YSYEKL. Trimming stripped 3 bases from V and 2 bases from J, with 17 bases between. CDR3 length: 17 amino acids. The CDR3 nucleotides are TGCGCCAGCAGCCATAAGATCTACGTAGCGCCCTACAATGAGCAGTTCTTC. Protein: CASSHKIYVAPYNEQFF.